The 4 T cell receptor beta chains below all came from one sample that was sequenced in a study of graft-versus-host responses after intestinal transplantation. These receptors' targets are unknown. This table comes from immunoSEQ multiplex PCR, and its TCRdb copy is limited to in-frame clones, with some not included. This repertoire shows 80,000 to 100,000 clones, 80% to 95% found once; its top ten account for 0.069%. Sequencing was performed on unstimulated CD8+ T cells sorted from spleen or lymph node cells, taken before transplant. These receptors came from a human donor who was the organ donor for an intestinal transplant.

In DNA, the CDR3 is TGTGCCAGCAGCCAGGTTAGGACTTTCTACGAGCAGTACTTC. This codes for CASSQVRTFYEQYF. This chain uses TRBV5-4 with TRBJ2-7, with D tentatively TRBD2 (5 bases). CDR3 size: 14 residues. V dropped 4 bases and J dropped 3 bases, with 14 bases sitting between them. CDR1 and CDR2 from the germline V gene are SGHNT and YYREEE (reference sequence).

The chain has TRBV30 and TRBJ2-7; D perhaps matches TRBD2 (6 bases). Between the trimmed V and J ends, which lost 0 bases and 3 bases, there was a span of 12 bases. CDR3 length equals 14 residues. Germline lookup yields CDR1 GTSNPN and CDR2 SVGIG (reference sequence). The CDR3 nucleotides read TGTGCCTGGAGTGTATTTGCGGGAAGCTACGAGCAGTACTTC. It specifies CAWSVFAGSYEQYF.

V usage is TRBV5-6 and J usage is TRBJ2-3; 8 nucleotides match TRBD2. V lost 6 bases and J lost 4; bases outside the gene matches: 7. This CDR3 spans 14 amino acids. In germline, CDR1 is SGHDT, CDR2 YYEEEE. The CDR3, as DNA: TGTGCCAGCACCCGGGGGGGCCCATCAGATACGCAGTATTTT. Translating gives CASTRGGPSDTQYF. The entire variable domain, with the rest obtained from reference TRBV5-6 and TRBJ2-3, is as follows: DAGVTQSPTHLIKTRGQQVTLRCSPKSGHDTVSWYQQALGQGPQFIFQYYEEEERQRGNFPDRFSGHQFPNYSSELNVNALLLGDSALYLCASTRGGPSDTQYFGPGTRLTVL.

The DNA of the CDR3 is TGCGCCAGCAGCTCACCAGGGGACAGCGAAAAACTGTTTTTT. Translation gives CASSSPGDSEKLFF. This chain connects TRBV5-1 to TRBJ1-4; 7 nucleotides agree with TRBD1. Trimming at V came to 3 bases and at J to 8 bases, leaving 7 bases not matched to a gene. This CDR3 has 14 amino acids. Germline assignment: CDR1 SGHRS and CDR2 YFSETQ. Full variable domain (missing parts from reference TRBV5-1 and TRBJ1-4): KAGVTQTPRYLIKTRGQQVTLSCSPISGHRSVSWYQQTPGQGLQFLFEYFSETQRNKGNFPGRFSGRQFSNSRSEMNVSTLELGDSALYLCASSSPGDSEKLFFGSGTQLSVL.